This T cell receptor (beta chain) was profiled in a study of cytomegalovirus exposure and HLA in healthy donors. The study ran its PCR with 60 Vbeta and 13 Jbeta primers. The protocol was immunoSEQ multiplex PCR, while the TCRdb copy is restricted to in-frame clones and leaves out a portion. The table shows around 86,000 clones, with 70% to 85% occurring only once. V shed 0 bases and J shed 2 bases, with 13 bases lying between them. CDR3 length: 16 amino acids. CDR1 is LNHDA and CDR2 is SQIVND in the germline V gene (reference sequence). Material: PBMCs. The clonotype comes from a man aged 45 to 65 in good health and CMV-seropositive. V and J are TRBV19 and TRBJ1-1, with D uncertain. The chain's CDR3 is CASSIDRATTNTEAFF. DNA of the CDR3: TGTGCCAGTAGTATAGATCGTGCCACGACTAACACTGAAGCTTTCTTT.